One and the same sample provided the 26 T cell receptor beta chains below, sequenced in a study of Graves' ophthalmopathy and Graves' hyperthyroidism. RNA transcripts yielded amplified TCR beta CDR3 regions. Second-round multiplex PCR came after a first-round RT-PCR that employed HTBI primers. TCRdb reanalysed the multiplex PCR reads using MiXCR and keeps one entry per CDR3 protein. The table lists more than 1,000,000 distinct CDR3 sequences, roughly two fifths of them singletons, with around 10% in the top ten. The sequencing input was peripheral blood or thyroid tissue (not recorded which). The origin of the receptors is an adult man with Graves' hyperthyroidism.

The chain has TRBV30 and TRBJ1-1; 9 nucleotides align to TRBD1. This CDR3 region has 14 residues. The trim removed 0 bases at V and 4 bases at J, leaving 3 bases unmatched. The V gene's germline CDR1 is GTSNPN and CDR2 SVGIG (reference sequence). Written as DNA, the CDR3 is TGTGCCTGGAGTGTACCGGGACAGGGCACTGAAGCTTTCTTT. Amino acid sequence: CAWSVPGQGTEAFF.

This clonotype was counted many times. The chain recombines TRBV20-1 with TRBJ1-2, with unresolved D. CDR3 length: 15 residues. Germline V gene sequence: CDR1 DFQATT, CDR2 SNEGSKA (reference sequence). V lost 6 bases and J 0 bases, leaving 17 bases between the germline ends. DNA of the CDR3: TGCAGTGCCCAACCACGGCACGGAACTAACTATGGCTACACCTTC. Translation gives CSAQPRHGTNYGYTF.

This sequence joins TRBV10-3 and TRBJ1-1; 7 nucleotides agree with TRBD1. The CDR3 loop spans 9 amino acids. The germline gives CDR1 ENHRY, CDR2 SYGVKD. The junction had 5 bases not matched to a gene; V was cut back by 11 bases and J by 11 bases. CDR3 DNA sequence: TGTGCCGCGGCGGGACAGGCTTTCTTT. Translation: CAAAGQAFF.

V and J are TRBV7-3 and TRBJ1-2, with D tentatively TRBD1 (5 bases). CDR1 is SGHTA and CDR2 is FQGTGA in the germline V gene. There are 12 residues in the CDR3. V was pared by 1 base and J by 8 bases, with 8 bases between. The CDR3 protein is CASSLSRQGYTF. CDR3 nucleotides: TGTGCCAGCAGCTTAAGCAGACAGGGCTACACCTTC.

This clonotype turned up a few times. This chain uses TRBV12-3 or TRBV12-4 with TRBJ2-5, with D maybe TRBD2 (6 bases). The CDR3 extends over 15 amino acids. Trimming took off 5 bases at V and 5 bases at J, with 18 bases between the two ends. This chain's CDR3 is CASSPTPGEGETQYF. The CDR3 DNA reads as TGTGCCAGCAGTCCCACGCCGGGAGAAGGGGAGACCCAGTACTTC.

The gene calls are TRBV24-1 and TRBJ2-5; D tentatively fits TRBD1 or TRBD2 (6 bases each). V was clipped by 3 bases and J by 5 bases, with 18 bases between them. Germline V lookup: CDR1 KGHDR, CDR2 SFDVKD. The CDR3 consists of 16 residues. The CDR3 sequence: CATSDRGAGESETQYF. The CDR3 nucleotides read TGTGCCACCAGTGATAGGGGGGCAGGGGAGTCGGAGACCCAGTACTTC.

This clonotype appeared many times. In DNA form, the CDR3 reads TGTGCCAGCTGCCGGGAACAAGAGACCCAGTACTTC. It specifies CASCREQETQYF. The gene calls are TRBV2 and TRBJ2-5, with D maybe TRBD2 (5 bases). Trimming shortened V by 8 bases and J by 2 bases, and 9 bases separated the two germline ends. The germline CDR1 and CDR2 sequences are SNHLY and FYNNEI. The length of the CDR3 is 12 residues.

Ten or more counts support this clonotype. The chain links TRBV20-1 to TRBJ2-2; TRBD2 might be the D (6 bases). The CDR3 has 13 amino acids. Germline loops: CDR1 DFQATT, CDR2 SNEGSKA (reference sequence). V was shortened by 3 bases and J by 1 base, with 6 bases between the two germline ends. The CDR3 loop reads CSAREGNTGELFF. The DNA of the CDR3 is TGCAGTGCTAGGGAGGGGAACACCGGGGAGCTGTTTTTT.

This clonotype was detected many times. This chain links TRBV6-6 with TRBJ2-5; D is possibly TRBD1 (5 bases). From germline, CDR1 is MNHNY and CDR2 SVGAGI (reference sequence). Trimming took off 5 bases at V and 1 base at J, with 5 bases between the two ends. CDR3 length: 12 residues. CDR3 coding DNA: TGTGCCAGCAGTGACAGCCAAGAGACCCAGTACTTC. Residues: CASSDSQETQYF.

To note about this clonotype: In this CDR3 the conserved last residue, phenylalanine or tryptophan, is missing, so a read error is likely. It is unclear where the CDR3 begins or ends on the DNA, so no DNA is shown, and the CDR3 is as TCRdb lists it. CDR3 protein: CASSVVLGG. The chain has TRBV9 and TRBJ2-5; the D call in the table, TRBD2, was not verified against the DNA. CDR1 and CDR2 (germline): SGDLS, YYNGEE. The CDR3 has 9 amino acids, counting both end residues.

This clonotype was counted many times. The chain couples TRBV19 to TRBJ1-1; D gene uncertain. The V and J ends lost 6 bases and 1 base respectively, with 12 bases between them. This CDR3 contains 14 residues. Germline CDR1 LNHDA, CDR2 SQIVND (reference sequence). The CDR3 protein is CASSSGRENTEAFF. Written as DNA, the CDR3 is TGTGCCAGTAGCTCCGGACGGGAGAACACTGAAGCTTTCTTT.

There are a few counts of this clonotype. V and J are TRBV4-3 and TRBJ1-1, with D hard to call. This CDR3 has 17 amino acids. V lost 0 bases and J lost 0, with 14 bases in between. Germline V CDR1 and CDR2: LGHNA, YSLEER. The CDR3 region has the DNA TGCGCCAGCAGCCAAGATATATGGCGACTCATGAACACTGAAGCTTTCTTT. Translated, it gives CASSQDIWRLMNTEAFF.

This clonotype was counted a single time. The J gene is TRBJ1-2, the V gene TRBV10-2, with TRBD1 identical over 7 bases. CDR3 length: 14 residues. V was pared by 4 bases and J by 8 bases, with 10 bases of the junction left unmatched. CDR1 and CDR2 (germline): WSHSY, SAAADI. This CDR3 is CASSGSYGTEGYTF. In DNA form, the CDR3 reads TGCGCCAGCAGTGGCAGTTACGGGACAGAAGGCTACACCTTC.

The chain couples TRBV12-3 or TRBV12-4 to TRBJ1-5, with D unresolved. CDR3 size: 13 residues. With 6 bases removed from V and 5 bases from J, the gap between germline ends came to 11 bases. In nucleotides, the CDR3 is TGTGCCAGCAGCCTTCAATCTCATCAGCCCCAGCATTTT. Translating gives CASSLQSHQPQHF.

The chain couples TRBV15 to TRBJ1-3; D remains ambiguous. The V end was cut by 0 bases, the J end by 0 bases, with 12 bases between. From germline, CDR1 is LNHNV and CDR2 YYDKDF (reference sequence). The CDR3 is made up of 17 amino acids. The chain's CDR3 is CATSRDSLQASGNTIYF. CDR3 nucleotide sequence: TGTGCCACCAGCAGAGACTCCCTACAAGCCTCTGGAAACACCATATATTTT.

The J gene is TRBJ2-7, the V gene TRBV7-2; tentative D call: TRBD1 (7 bases). The length of the CDR3 is 16 residues. The germline V gene encodes CDR1 SGHTA and CDR2 FQGNSA. The V end lost 1 base, the J end lost 6 bases, and 19 bases lay between the germline ends. The CDR3 nucleotides read TGTGCCAGCAGCTTAGTTCTAGTAGGCCAGGGGGGCGAGCAGTACTTC. This gives the protein CASSLVLVGQGGEQYF.

This clonotype came up many times. The rearrangement joins TRBV12-3 or TRBV12-4 to TRBJ2-7; possibly TRBD2 for D (6 bases). V was pared by 7 bases and J by 6 bases, with 10 bases between. This CDR3 is built from 11 residues. CDR3 protein: CASMEGPEQYF. In nucleotides, the CDR3 is TGTGCCAGCATGGAGGGGCCCGAGCAGTACTTC.

The V call is TRBV6-1, the J call TRBJ2-5; TRBD2 is a possible D gene (6 bases). The CDR3 runs to 16 residues. The V end lost 5 bases, the J end lost 5 bases, and 21 bases lay between the germline ends. Germline V CDR1 and CDR2: MNHNS, SASEGT. For the CDR3, the DNA is TGTGCCAGCAGTTACTTGTCTGGGCTTGGAGGGGAGACCCAGTACTTC. This translates into CASSYLSGLGGETQYF.

J is TRBJ2-2 and V is TRBV20-1; 10 positions match TRBD1. Germline V gene lookup returns CDR1 DFQATT and CDR2 SNEGSKA (reference sequence). J gave up 6 bases and V 6 bases, and 10 bases lay outside the gene matches. The CDR3 loop spans 15 amino acids. The CDR3 region has the DNA TGCAGTGCCACCCAGGGACAGGGGCTTTCCGGGGAGCTGTTTTTT. Protein: CSATQGQGLSGELFF.

This clonotype has just a few counts. This chain connects TRBV11-2 to TRBJ2-7, with D perhaps TRBD1 or TRBD2 (6 bases each). The V end was cut by 6 bases, the J end by 2 bases, with 20 bases between. The CDR3 sequence is 16 residues long. The V gene's germline CDR1 is SGHAT and CDR2 FQNNGV. The CDR3 sequence is CASSRREQGGTYEQYF. CDR3 bases: TGTGCCAGCAGTAGGCGGGAACAGGGCGGGACCTACGAGCAGTACTTC.

This clonotype was seen a handful of times. The V gene is TRBV7-9, the J gene TRBJ2-5; tentatively, D is TRBD2 (6 bases). Looked up from germline, CDR1 is SEHNR and CDR2 is FQNEAQ (reference sequence). Trimming took off 2 bases at V and 4 bases at J, with 17 bases between the two ends. The CDR3 totals 16 residues. The CDR3 sequence is CASSLSPGLEGETQYF. The CDR3 DNA reads TGTGCCAGCAGCTTAAGTCCGGGACTCGAGGGAGAGACCCAGTACTTC.

The rearrangement joins TRBV7-2 to TRBJ2-5; the D gene could be TRBD1 or TRBD2 (5 bases each). The CDR3 spans 15 residues. V dropped 3 bases and J dropped 11 bases, with 22 bases sitting between them. Germline CDR1 SGHTA, CDR2 FQGNSA. The CDR3 DNA sequence: TGTGCCAGCAGCTTGCTGAGGGGCTCTCTGTACGGGCAGTACTTC. The encoded protein is CASSLLRGSLYGQYF.

In this sample, this clonotype turned up a few times. V and J are TRBV9 and TRBJ2-2; the D is unclear. V lost 3 bases and J lost 5, with 8 bases in between. Germline V gene sequence: CDR1 SGDLS, CDR2 YYNGEE. This CDR3 is 13 amino acids long. The CDR3 region is CASSAPTTGELFF. DNA for the CDR3: TGTGCCAGCAGCGCCCCTACTACCGGGGAGCTGTTTTTT.

The table lists this clonotype with many counts. J is TRBJ2-5 and V is TRBV7-2, with 10 positions matching TRBD1. The CDR3 has 18 amino acids. The germline gives CDR1 SGHTA, CDR2 FQGNSA. Unmatched junction bases numbered 12, after V lost 1 base and J lost 4 bases. The CDR3 region is CASSLGGQGITFLETQYF. DNA of the CDR3: TGTGCCAGCAGCTTAGGGGGACAGGGGATTACTTTCTTAGAGACCCAGTACTTC.

In the case of this clonotype: A much larger clone differs by one base, so this may be a read error. This sequence joins TRBV5-6 and TRBJ1-2, with TRBD1 identical over 8 bases. Trimming at V came to 6 bases and at J to 6 bases, leaving 10 bases not matched to a gene. CDR1 is SGHDT and CDR2 is YYEEEE in the germline V gene. The CDR3 runs to 14 residues. CDR3 in amino acids: CASNVLQGEHGYTF. CDR3 nucleotides: TGTGCCAGCAACGTCTTACAGGGGGAGCATGGCTACACCTTC.

Many counts were recorded for this clonotype. J is TRBJ2-2 and V is TRBV7-7; D is possibly TRBD1 (6 bases). This CDR3 region has 14 residues. V lost 2 bases to trimming and J lost 5 bases, with 9 bases between them. Germline assignment: CDR1 SSHAT and CDR2 FNYEAQ (reference sequence). This chain's CDR3 is CASSLPRGTGELFF. In nucleotides, the CDR3 is TGTGCCAGCAGCTTACCAAGGGGGACCGGGGAGCTGTTTTTT.